This T cell receptor (beta chain) derives from a study of glioma-infiltrating T cells. Study conclusions and caveats: Non-neoplastic patients had below-expected tissue-blood divergence, while all gliomas exceeded expectation. Only very few CDR3 sequences appeared in both tissue and blood.

Using RNA template, CDR3s of TCR alpha and beta were amplified with iRepertoire arm-PCR. TCRdb reprocessed the multiplex PCR reads with MiXCR, giving one entry per CDR3 protein. The sample has around 140,000 distinct CDR3 sequences, roughly two fifths seen once. This clonotype was detected once. The antigen remains undetermined. Germline CDR1 reads SGHAT; CDR2 reads FQNNGV. The V gene lost 6 bases and the J gene lost 1 base, with 13 bases spanning the gap. The CDR3 contains 14 residues. The sample taken for sequencing was glioma tissue, nonneoplastic brain tissue, or PBMCs (not recorded which). This receptor was identified in a human donor with low-grade glioma or glioblastoma, undergoing nonglioma brain surgery, or in good health (not recorded which). The rearrangement uses TRBV11-2 and TRBJ2-7; D remains ambiguous. The CDR3 sequence is CASRSKPSSYEQYF. The CDR3 bases are TGTGCCAGCAGATCGAAACCGTCGTCCTACGAGCAGTACTTC.